Below, 21 T cell receptor beta chains from the same sample are listed, as sequenced in a study of blood T cell repertoires in COVID-19. Repertoires were generated with immunoSEQ multiplex PCR, while TCRdb's copy carries only in-frame clones and drops some. The table records around 230,000 clones, over 70% of them present only once. Sequencing was performed on peripheral blood. These receptors originate from a woman of 80 years or more with acute or convalescent COVID-19.

V and J are TRBV7-2 and TRBJ2-1; D uncertain. The CDR3 length is 13 residues. Deletions cut 1 base from V and 4 bases from J, with 5 bases between. Germline CDR1 SGHTA, CDR2 FQGNSA. In nucleotides, the CDR3 is TGTGCCAGCAGCTTAGACAGTTACAATGAGCAGTTCTTC. Translation gives CASSLDSYNEQFF.

This sequence joins TRBV5-6 and TRBJ2-5; 8 bases fit TRBD1. The CDR3 is made up of 16 amino acids. The J segment lost 2 bases and the V segment lost 4 bases, leaving 10 bases of the junction unmatched. Germline V CDR1 and CDR2: SGHDT, YYEEEE. The CDR3 DNA follows: TGTGCCAGCAGCCTGGTGGGGACAGGACCTCAAGAGACCCAGTACTTC. It yields the protein CASSLVGTGPQETQYF.

V usage is TRBV5-6 and J usage is TRBJ2-1, with TRBD2 matching over 8 bases. The V and J ends lost 4 bases and 1 base, in that order; junction bases with no gene match: 4. This CDR3 region has 15 residues. The germline V gene has CDR1 SGHDT and CDR2 YYEEEE. This CDR3 is CASSRGLGSYNEQFF. Written as DNA, the CDR3 is TGTGCCAGCAGCAGGGGACTAGGTTCCTACAATGAGCAGTTCTTC.

The CDR3 is CASSYSRQANEKLFF. Here the CDR3 DNA reads TGTGCCAGCAGTTATTCAAGACAAGCTAATGAAAAACTGTTTTTT. The chain is built from TRBV6-5 and TRBJ1-4; no reliable D call. This CDR3 is 15 amino acids long. Trimming removed 3 bases from V and 3 bases from J, with 11 bases in between. CDR1 and CDR2 from the germline V gene are MNHEY and SVGAGI.

This chain connects TRBV30 to TRBJ1-6, with TRBD1 matching over 7 bases. The CDR3 has 13 amino acids. V lost 5 bases to trimming and J lost 6 bases; unmatched junction nucleotides: 4. Per the germline V gene, CDR1 is GTSNPN and CDR2 is SVGIG (reference sequence). Here the CDR3 reads CAWDGQANSPLHF. CDR3 nucleotide sequence: TGTGCCTGGGACGGACAGGCTAATTCACCCCTCCACTTT.

The chain carries TRBV27 and TRBJ2-2; 8 positions agree with TRBD1. Trimming removed 6 bases from V and 0 bases from J; junction bases left unmatched: 15. The germline CDR1 and CDR2 sequences are MNHEY and SMNVEV (reference sequence). The CDR3 consists of 19 residues. Here the CDR3 reads CASSPGRQGAAANTGELFF. CDR3 sequence (DNA): TGTGCCAGCAGCCCCGGAAGGCAGGGGGCGGCTGCGAACACCGGGGAGCTGTTTTTT.

The rearrangement uses TRBV5-4 and TRBJ2-7, with TRBD2 matching 7 bases. Germline V gives CDR1 SGHNT, CDR2 YYREEE (reference sequence). This CDR3 has 14 residues. V lost 7 bases and J lost 2; bases outside the gene matches: 9. In DNA form, the CDR3 reads TGTGCCAGCGGCCAGCGGGGTAGACCCTACGAGCAGTACTTC. Translation gives CASGQRGRPYEQYF.

The J gene is TRBJ1-2, the V gene TRBV6-2 or TRBV6-3; D not resolved. The CDR3 runs to 15 residues. V was shortened by 2 bases and J by 1 base, with 11 bases between the two germline ends. The germline CDR1 and CDR2 sequences are MNHEY and SVGEGT. The CDR3 DNA sequence: TGTGCCAGCAGTTACAGGCTGAGACTTAACTATGGCTACACCTTC. Residues: CASSYRLRLNYGYTF.

This chain joins TRBV28 and TRBJ2-7; 11 bases line up with TRBD1. J was trimmed by 2 bases and V by 6 bases; bases with no gene match: 6. Germline assignment: CDR1 MDHEN and CDR2 SYDVKM. This CDR3 has 15 amino acids. CDR3 DNA: TGTGCCAGCAGCCGAGAGGGACAGGGGGCCTACGAGCAGTACTTC. Its translation: CASSREGQGAYEQYF.

V and J are TRBV3-1 (or the pseudogene TRBV3-2) and TRBJ1-1, with 7 bases aligning to TRBD1. The length of the CDR3 is 16 residues. Trimming cost V 1 base and J 1 base; bases outside gene matches: 6. Germline-derived CDR1 and CDR2 are LGHDT and YNNKEL (reference sequence). The CDR3 sequence is CASSQAEGAWNTEAFF. Here the CDR3 DNA reads TGTGCCAGCAGCCAAGCCGAGGGGGCCTGGAACACTGAAGCTTTCTTT.

The chain combines TRBV10-3 with TRBJ2-2; perhaps TRBD2 as D (7 bases). CDR1 and CDR2 from the germline V gene are ENHRY and SYGVKD. The CDR3 covers 17 residues. Trimming pared 3 bases from V and 1 base from J, leaving 15 bases between. CDR3 coding DNA: TGTGCCATCAGTGACCAAGGGGGGGGACTGAACACCGGGGAGCTGTTTTTT. Residues: CAISDQGGGLNTGELFF.

The chain recombines TRBV10-3 with TRBJ2-2; D perhaps matches TRBD1 (6 bases). The germline V gene encodes CDR1 ENHRY and CDR2 SYGVKD. The CDR3 sequence is 15 residues long. Trimming cost V 2 bases and J 1 base, with 8 bases left between them. DNA of the CDR3: TGTGCCATCAGTGAGGACAGGCGGAACACCGGGGAGCTGTTTTTT. Amino acid sequence: CAISEDRRNTGELFF.

The chain links TRBV30 to TRBJ2-7; TRBD1 aligns across 7 bases. The ends lost 0 bases at V and 4 bases at J; junction bases unmatched: 0. The CDR3 is 12 residues long. Germline V gene data show CDR1 as GTSNPN and CDR2 as SVGIG (reference sequence). CDR3 protein: CAWSVQGYEQYF. For the CDR3, the DNA is TGTGCCTGGAGTGTACAGGGGTACGAGCAGTACTTC. The complete variable domain, with remaining parts taken from reference TRBV30 and TRBJ2-7, reads SQTIHQWPATLVQPVGSPLSLECTVEGTSNPNLYWYRQAAGRGLQLLFYSVGIGQISSEVPQNLSASRPQDRQFILSSKKLLLSDSGFYLCAWSVQGYEQYFGPGTRLTVT.

This clone has a handful of counts. This sequence joins TRBV3-1 (or the pseudogene TRBV3-2) and TRBJ1-2, with unresolved D. Trimming cost V 0 bases and J 8 bases, with 16 bases left between them. Germline CDR1 LGHDT, CDR2 YNNKEL (reference sequence). CDR3 size: 15 residues. CDR3 sequence (DNA): TGTGCCAGCAGCCAAGAGGCAGCAGCCCAGGCGGGCTACACCTTC. Residues: CASSQEAAAQAGYTF.

V and J are TRBV28 and TRBJ1-2, with D unclear. The V and J ends lost 6 bases and 4 bases respectively, with 18 bases between them. The CDR3 is made up of 15 amino acids. Germline CDR1 is MDHEN and CDR2 is SYDVKM. The DNA for the CDR3 is TGTGCCAGCAGCCCCCATCGGACTTTTTTCTATGGCTACACCTTC. Protein: CASSPHRTFFYGYTF.

This clone turned up a few times. The rearrangement links TRBV7-6 to TRBJ2-5, with 11 bases matching TRBD2. CDR1 is SGHVS and CDR2 is FNYEAQ in the germline V gene. Trimming took 4 bases from V and 4 from J; bases not matched to a gene: 14. CDR3 length: 18 amino acids. The CDR3 reads CASSSTPKLAGVLETQYF. The CDR3 region has the DNA TGTGCCAGCAGCTCGACCCCGAAACTAGCGGGAGTTTTAGAGACCCAGTACTTC.

This chain joins TRBV11-2 and TRBJ2-7; the match to TRBD1 covers 10 bases. Germline V CDR1 and CDR2: SGHAT, FQNNGV. After removal of 3 bases from V and 2 bases from J, the junction contained 4 bases not matched to a gene. The CDR3 covers 15 residues. The CDR3 sequence is CASSLVGQGTYEQYF. The CDR3 nucleotides read TGTGCCAGCAGCTTGGTGGGACAGGGGACCTACGAGCAGTACTTC.

CDR3 protein: CASSFTSLPNTEAFF. In DNA, the CDR3 is TGCGCCAGCAGCTTTACGAGCCTTCCGAACACTGAAGCTTTCTTT. V usage is TRBV5-1 and J usage is TRBJ1-1; D is uncertain. The germline V gene encodes CDR1 SGHRS and CDR2 YFSETQ. This CDR3 contains 15 residues. Trimming shortened V by 2 bases and J by 1 base, and 12 bases separated the two germline ends.

The count of this clone is one. DNA of the CDR3: TGTGCCAGCAGCTTGAAGCCTACCGGGACAGGGGGCTTGGGCTACACCTTC. Translating it yields CASSLKPTGTGGLGYTF. The chain combines TRBV5-6 with TRBJ1-2; 12 bases agree with TRBD1. From germline, CDR1 is SGHDT and CDR2 YYEEEE. V was pared by 1 base and J by 8 bases, with 12 bases of the junction left unmatched. This CDR3 region has 17 residues.

The chain is built from TRBV19 and TRBJ1-4; 8 bases are a match to TRBD1. This CDR3 is built from 14 residues. Germline lookup yields CDR1 LNHDA and CDR2 SQIVND (reference sequence). V lost 6 bases, J lost 6 bases, and 6 bases stayed unmatched. The CDR3 coding sequence is TGTGCCAGTAGCACGGACAGGGTGTATGAAAAACTGTTTTTT. It specifies CASSTDRVYEKLFF. The entire variable domain, with the rest obtained from reference TRBV19 and TRBJ1-4, is as follows: DGGITQSPKYLFRKEGQNVTLSCEQNLNHDAMYWYRQDPGQGLRLIYYSQIVNDFQKGDIAEGYSVSREKKESFPLTVTSAQKNPTAFYLCASSTDRVYEKLFFGSGTQLSVL.

The V and J genes are TRBV11-2 and TRBJ2-3; 7 nucleotides align to TRBD1. The CDR3 consists of 14 residues. CDR1 is SGHAT and CDR2 is FQNNGV in the germline V gene. V lost 5 bases, J lost 8 bases, and 10 bases stayed unmatched. The CDR3 bases are TGTGCCAGCAGCCATGGGGATCCAGGGGGTACGCAGTATTTT. It is translated as CASSHGDPGGTQYF.